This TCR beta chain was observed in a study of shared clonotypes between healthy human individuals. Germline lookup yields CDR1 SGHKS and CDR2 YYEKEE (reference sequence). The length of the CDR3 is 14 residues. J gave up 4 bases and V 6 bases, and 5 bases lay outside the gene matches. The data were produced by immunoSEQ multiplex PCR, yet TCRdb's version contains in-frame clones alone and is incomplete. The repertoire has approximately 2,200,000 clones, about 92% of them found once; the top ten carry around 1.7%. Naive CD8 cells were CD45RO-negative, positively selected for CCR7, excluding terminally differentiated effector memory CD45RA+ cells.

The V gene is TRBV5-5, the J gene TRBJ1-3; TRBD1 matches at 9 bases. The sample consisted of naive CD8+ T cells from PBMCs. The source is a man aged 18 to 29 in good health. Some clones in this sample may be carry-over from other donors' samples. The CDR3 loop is CASNDRGLGNTIYF. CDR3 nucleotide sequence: TGTGCCAGCAACGACAGGGGGTTAGGAAACACCATATATTTT.